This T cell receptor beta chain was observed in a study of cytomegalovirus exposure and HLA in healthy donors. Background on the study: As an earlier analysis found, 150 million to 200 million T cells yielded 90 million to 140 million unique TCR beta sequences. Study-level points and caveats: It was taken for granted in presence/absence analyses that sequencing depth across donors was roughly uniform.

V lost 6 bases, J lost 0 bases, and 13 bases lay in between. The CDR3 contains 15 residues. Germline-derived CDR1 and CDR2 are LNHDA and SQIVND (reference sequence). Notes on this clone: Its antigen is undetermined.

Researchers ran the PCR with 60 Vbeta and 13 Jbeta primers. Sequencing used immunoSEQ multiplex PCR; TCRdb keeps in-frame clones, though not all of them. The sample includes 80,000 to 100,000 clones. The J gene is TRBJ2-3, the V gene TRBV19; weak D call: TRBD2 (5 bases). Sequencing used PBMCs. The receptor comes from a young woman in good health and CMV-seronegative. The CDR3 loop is CASSFASRSTDTQYF. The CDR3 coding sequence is TGTGCCAGTAGCTTTGCTAGCAGGAGCACAGATACGCAGTATTTT.